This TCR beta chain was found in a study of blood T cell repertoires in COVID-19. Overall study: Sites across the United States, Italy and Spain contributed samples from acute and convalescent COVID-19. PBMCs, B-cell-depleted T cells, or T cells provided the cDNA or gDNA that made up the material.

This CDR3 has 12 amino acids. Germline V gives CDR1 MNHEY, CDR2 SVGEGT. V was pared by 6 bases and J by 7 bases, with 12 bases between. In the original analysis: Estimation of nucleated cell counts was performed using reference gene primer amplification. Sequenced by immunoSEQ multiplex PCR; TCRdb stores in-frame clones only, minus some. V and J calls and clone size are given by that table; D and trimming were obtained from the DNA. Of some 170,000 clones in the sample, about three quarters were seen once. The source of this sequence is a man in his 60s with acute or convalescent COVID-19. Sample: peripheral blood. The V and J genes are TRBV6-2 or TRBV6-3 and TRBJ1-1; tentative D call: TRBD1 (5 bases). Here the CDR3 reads CASSRSRGEAFF. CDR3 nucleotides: TGTGCCAGCAGCCGCAGTAGGGGTGAAGCTTTCTTT.